A single sample gave rise to the 5 T cell receptor beta chains below, sequenced in a study of blood T cell repertoires in COVID-19 (dated by TCRdb to 2020 to 2021). Library creation used the immunoSEQ multiplex PCR assay. TCRdb took over this immuneACCESS table, retaining in-frame rearrangements with V and J assigned. Such tables are incomplete; in checked studies, under half of the missing clones stem from an unresolved V gene, and the remainder is unexplained. The sample has about 320,000 clones on record, roughly 90% of them singletons. The biggest ten clones account for 3.9% of the sample. The sample taken for sequencing was PBMCs or T cells enriched from blood (not recorded which). Receptor source: a woman aged 25 to 39 who had been exposed to COVID-19.

CDR3 sequence: CATSDWTSGGGSDTQYF. The CDR3 DNA reads TGTGCCACCAGTGATTGGACTAGCGGGGGAGGTTCAGATACGCAGTATTTT. This chain uses TRBV24-1 with TRBJ2-3; 13 nucleotides agree with TRBD2. The junction had 5 bases not matched to a gene; V was cut back by 2 bases and J by 4 bases. The CDR3 has 17 amino acids. CDR1 and CDR2 from the germline V gene are KGHDR and SFDVKD.

A single count supports this clone. V usage is TRBV2 and J usage is TRBJ2-7; TRBD1 agrees at 7 bases. Germline lookup yields CDR1 SNHLY and CDR2 FYNNEI. Trimming cost V 1 base and J 4 bases; bases outside gene matches: 4. This CDR3 has 14 residues. The CDR3 sequence is CASSEVNRGYEQYF. The CDR3 nucleotides read TGTGCCAGCAGTGAAGTTAACAGGGGATACGAGCAGTACTTC.

V and J are TRBV11-2 and TRBJ1-6; the D gene is possibly TRBD1 (5 bases). CDR1 SGHAT and CDR2 FQNNGV come from the germline V gene. This CDR3 spans 17 amino acids. V was shortened by 5 bases and J by 0 bases, with 14 bases between the two germline ends. CDR3 sequence (DNA): TGTGCCAGCAGCCTGGACACCGCAAGCTCCTATAATTCACCCCTCCACTTT. Translation gives CASSLDTASSYNSPLHF.

This chain links TRBV15 with TRBJ2-7, with 7 bases that match TRBD2. With 0 bases clipped from V and 3 bases from J, the junction kept 5 bases outside the gene matches. Germline V gene data show CDR1 as LNHNV and CDR2 as YYDKDF (reference sequence). The CDR3 is 15 residues long. CDR3: CATSREGTGGYEQYF. The CDR3 coding sequence is TGTGCCACCAGCAGAGAGGGGACGGGGGGCTACGAGCAGTACTTC.

This chain joins TRBV4-1 and TRBJ1-5, with D perhaps matching TRBD1 (6 bases). Germline V gene lookup returns CDR1 MGHRA and CDR2 YSYEKL. V was clipped by 2 bases and J by 4 bases, with 9 bases between them. The CDR3 spans 14 residues. The CDR3 region is CASSQQQGNQPQHF. The CDR3 DNA follows: TGCGCCAGCAGCCAACAGCAGGGGAATCAGCCCCAGCATTTT.